The 28 T cell receptor beta chains listed next were all sequenced from one sample in a study of response to subunit inactivated influenza vaccine. TCRdb reprocessed the RT-PCR reads via MiXCR and lists one record per CDR3 protein. The repertoire includes approximately 490,000 distinct CDR3 sequences, around 7.7% of them detected once, and under 15% sits in the top ten. The sequenced sample was PBMCs from blood, obtained about 23 months after vaccination. These TCRs come from a man aged 45-69 years who received an inactivated influenza vaccine.

This clonotype was counted at least ten times. CDR3 protein: CASSYTSAGGGTDTQYF. Written as DNA, the CDR3 is TGTGCCAGCAGCTATACAAGTGCGGGGGGCGGCACAGATACGCAGTATTTT. The V gene is TRBV3-1, the J gene TRBJ2-3; 8 nucleotides align to TRBD2. This CDR3 region has 17 residues. V lost 5 bases to trimming and J lost 1 base; unmatched junction nucleotides: 11. Looked up from germline, CDR1 is LGHDT and CDR2 is YNNKEL (reference sequence).

This clonotype was picked up many times. The V gene is TRBV4-1, the J gene TRBJ2-1, with 9 nucleotides matching TRBD1. CDR3 length equals 15 residues. The V gene end was trimmed by 1 base and the J gene end by 5 bases; junction bases not matched to a gene: 3. CDR1 is MGHRA, CDR2 YSYEKL, per germline. In DNA, the CDR3 is TGCGCCAGCAGCCAAGGGACAGGGGCAAACAATGAGCAGTTCTTC. It is translated as CASSQGTGANNEQFF.

With regard to this clonotype: A much larger clone differs by one base, so this may be a read error. This chain joins TRBV29-1 and TRBJ2-1, with 10 bases that match TRBD2. CDR3 length: 14 amino acids. In germline, CDR1 is SQVTM, CDR2 ANQGSEA. Here the CDR3 DNA reads TGCAGCGGGAAAAGCGGGAGGGCGGGGAATGAGCAGCTCTTC. This sequence encodes CSGKSGRAGNEQLF.

This clonotype was counted many times. The chain joins TRBV6-5 to TRBJ1-1; D may be TRBD1 (5 bases). The V end was cut by 2 bases, the J end by 1 base, with 8 bases between. The CDR3 contains 14 residues. CDR1 and CDR2 (germline): MNHEY, SVGAGI. The CDR3 DNA reads as TGTGCCAGCAGTTACATGAGGGGGAACACTGAAGCTTTCTTT. Translating gives CASSYMRGNTEAFF.

V is TRBV4-3 and J is TRBJ2-1; the match to TRBD2 covers 13 bases. CDR3 length: 17 amino acids. J was trimmed by 8 bases and V by 3 bases; bases with no gene match: 10. Germline V gene lookup returns CDR1 LGHNA and CDR2 YSLEER. Here the CDR3 DNA reads TGCGCCAGCAGCCAGCGGACTAGCGGGGGATTGGGGCATGAGCAGTTCTTC. Amino acid sequence: CASSQRTSGGLGHEQFF.

This clonotype was counted only a few times. This CDR3 is CASRGTSPYEQYF. In nucleotides, the CDR3 is TGTGCCAGCAGGGGGACTAGCCCCTACGAGCAGTACTTC. The V and J genes are TRBV28 and TRBJ2-7; 9 bases are a match to TRBD2. Germline V gene sequence: CDR1 MDHEN, CDR2 SYDVKM. V lost 6 bases and J lost 2; bases outside the gene matches: 2. The CDR3 loop spans 13 amino acids.

This clonotype was found a few times. The chain employs TRBV5-1 and TRBJ2-1; 11 nucleotides agree with TRBD2. CDR1 and CDR2 (germline): SGHRS, YFSETQ. CDR3 size: 16 residues. V trimming: 4 bases; J trimming: 3 bases; junction bases outside the gene matches: 6. The CDR3: CASSPELAGVYNEQFF. In DNA form, the CDR3 reads TGCGCCAGCAGCCCTGAACTAGCGGGAGTCTACAATGAGCAGTTCTTC.

This clonotype was observed a few times. The chain employs TRBV6-6 and TRBJ2-1; no definite D call. The CDR3 length is 10 residues. Per germline, CDR1 MNHNY and CDR2 SVGAGI (reference sequence). Trimming cost V 6 bases and J 5 bases, with 2 bases left between them. The CDR3 nucleotides read TGTGCCAGCAGGGACAATGAGCAGTTCTTC. Its protein product is CASRDNEQFF.

A few counts support this clonotype. The rearrangement uses TRBV20-1 and TRBJ1-5, with TRBD1 matching over 7 bases. Germline CDR1 and CDR2: DFQATT and SNEGSKA (reference sequence). The CDR3 totals 15 residues. J was trimmed by 7 bases and V by 0 bases; bases with no gene match: 9. The CDR3 bases are TGCAGTGCTAGAGATGGTGCAGGGGGTAGACAGCCCCAGCATTTT. Translated: CSARDGAGGRQPQHF.

This clonotype was counted at least ten times. The rearrangement links TRBV6-2 or TRBV6-3 to TRBJ2-2, with TRBD2 identical over 9 bases. There are 15 residues in the CDR3. Germline V gene data show CDR1 as MNHEY and CDR2 as SVGEGT. Trimming took 5 bases from V and 4 from J; bases not matched to a gene: 5. This chain's CDR3 is CASSAGLASTGELFF. In DNA form, the CDR3 reads TGTGCCAGCAGTGCGGGACTAGCTAGCACCGGGGAGCTGTTTTTT.

Regarding this clonotype: A much larger clone differs by one base, so this may be a read error. CDR3 in DNA: TGTGCCAGCAGTTCCGCAGGCCTAGGGATTCAGTACTTC. Its protein product is CASSSAGLGIQYF. This chain links TRBV6-5 with TRBJ2-4, with D hard to call. Trimming shortened V by 4 bases and J by 10 bases, and 14 bases separated the two germline ends. Germline V gene lookup returns CDR1 MNHEY and CDR2 SVGAGI. This CDR3 region has 13 residues.

The sample holds a few counts of this clonotype. The chain employs TRBV28 and TRBJ1-2; D ambiguous. CDR3 size: 14 residues. Per the germline V gene, CDR1 is MDHEN and CDR2 is SYDVKM. V gave up 9 bases and J gave up 5 bases, with 19 bases separating them. CDR3 loop: CASNPTSLTYGYTF. The CDR3 DNA reads as TGTGCCAGTAACCCTACATCCCTGACATATGGCTACACCTTC.

This chain joins TRBV28 and TRBJ2-2, with 9 bases fitting TRBD1. The trim removed 6 bases at V and 5 bases at J, leaving 7 bases unmatched. The germline gives CDR1 MDHEN, CDR2 SYDVKM. CDR3 length equals 15 residues. CDR3 in DNA: TGTGCCAGCAGGACCGGACAGGGGCGAACCGGGGAGCTGTTTTTT. Residues: CASRTGQGRTGELFF.

The gene calls are TRBV15 and TRBJ2-7; D may match TRBD1 or TRBD2 (6 bases each). CDR3 length equals 13 residues. Trimming cost V 0 bases and J 5 bases, with 8 bases left between them. The V gene's germline CDR1 is LNHNV and CDR2 YYDKDF (reference sequence). The CDR3 spells CATSRDRGDEQYF. CDR3 DNA sequence: TGTGCCACCAGCAGAGATAGGGGGGACGAGCAGTACTTC.

This clonotype occurred a few times. This rearrangement joins TRBV6-5 to TRBJ2-5, with D possibly TRBD2 on 5 matching bases. CDR1 MNHEY and CDR2 SVGAGI come from the germline V gene. This CDR3 has 15 residues. V was trimmed by 2 bases and J by 4 bases, leaving 14 bases between them. CDR3 region: CASSYMGEGRETQYF. The CDR3 region has the DNA TGTGCCAGCAGTTACATGGGTGAGGGTCGAGAGACCCAGTACTTC.

The chain is built from TRBV12-3 or TRBV12-4 and TRBJ2-5; D may be TRBD1 (5 bases). V shed 7 bases and J shed 4 bases, with 16 bases lying between them. This CDR3 contains 14 residues. The CDR3 region is CASTPAQGGETQYF. CDR3 sequence (DNA): TGTGCCAGCACCCCAGCGCAGGGTGGAGAGACCCAGTACTTC.

This clonotype occurred many times. This chain uses TRBV18 with TRBJ2-4; either TRBD1 or TRBD2 may fit D (5 bases each). The CDR3 length is 13 residues. V lost 3 bases, J lost 11 bases, and 14 bases lay in between. Germline CDR1 KGHSH, CDR2 LQKENI. The CDR3 coding sequence is TGTGCCAGCTCACCCGGGACGGGCGAGCTTCAGTACTTC. Its protein is CASSPGTGELQYF. The full variable domain, rest sourced from reference TRBV18 and TRBJ2-4, is NAGVMQNPRHLVRRRGQEARLRCSPMKGHSHVYWYRQLPEEGLKFMVYLQKENIIDESGMPKERFSAEFPKEGPSILRIQQVVRGDSAAYFCASSPGTGELQYFGAGTRLSVL.

This clonotype was detected only a few times. The J gene is TRBJ1-5, the V gene TRBV12-3 or TRBV12-4, with 8 bases matching TRBD1. The CDR3 has 14 residues. After removal of 7 bases from V and 7 bases from J, the junction contained 9 bases not matched to a gene. DNA of the CDR3: TGTGCCAGCAAAACGGACAGGGAGGGCCAGCCCCAGCATTTT. Amino acid sequence: CASKTDREGQPQHF.

This clonotype was counted many times. The V call is TRBV28, the J call TRBJ2-7; D possibly corresponds to TRBD2 (6 bases). This CDR3 is 14 amino acids long. V was shortened by 5 bases and J by 4 bases, with 15 bases between the two germline ends. Germline-derived CDR1 and CDR2 are MDHEN and SYDVKM. Written as DNA, the CDR3 is TGTGCCAGCAGTGCGCCTGGGGGGATTTACGAGCAGTACTTC. Its translation: CASSAPGGIYEQYF.

The rearrangement links TRBV27 to TRBJ2-7; D is unresolved. The germline V gene encodes CDR1 MNHEY and CDR2 SMNVEV (reference sequence). The CDR3 loop spans 15 amino acids. V was pared by 4 bases and J by 7 bases, with 20 bases between. CDR3 sequence reads: CASSSRAGVSTEQYF. The CDR3 DNA sequence: TGTGCCAGCAGTTCCCGGGCTGGGGTTTCGACGGAGCAGTACTTC.

This chain connects TRBV28 to TRBJ2-1; 12 bases line up with TRBD2. Looked up from germline, CDR1 is MDHEN and CDR2 is SYDVKM. The trim removed 2 bases at V and 2 bases at J, leaving 7 bases unmatched. The CDR3 runs 18 residues. DNA of the CDR3: TGTGCCAGCAGTTTAGATCCTAGCGGGAGGGAAACCTACAATGAGCAGTTCTTC. This gives the protein CASSLDPSGRETYNEQFF.

This clonotype was observed many times. This sequence joins TRBV14 and TRBJ2-7; D is unresolved. This CDR3 has 15 residues. The germline V and J ends were trimmed by 2 bases and 2 bases, with 13 bases remaining between them. The V gene's germline CDR1 is SGHDN and CDR2 FVKESK. As DNA, the CDR3 is TGTGCCAGCAGCCAATATCGTCGGGCTCCCTACGAGCAGTACTTC. Amino acids: CASSQYRRAPYEQYF.

This clonotype was seen more than once but under ten times. J is TRBJ2-7 and V is TRBV6-2 or TRBV6-3; D is unresolved. Germline values: CDR1 MNHEY, CDR2 SVGEGT. This CDR3 has 15 amino acids. V was clipped by 2 bases and J by 2 bases, with 13 bases between them. The CDR3 here is CASSYVTDLAYEQYF. CDR3 nucleotides: TGTGCCAGCAGTTACGTCACAGACCTTGCCTACGAGCAGTACTTC.

The chain employs TRBV28 and TRBJ2-7; 8 positions match TRBD2. J gave up 5 bases and V 1 base, and 19 bases lay outside the gene matches. This CDR3 is 19 amino acids long. Germline V gives CDR1 MDHEN, CDR2 SYDVKM. The CDR3 protein is CASSLSPPRVGRADDEQYF. The DNA of the CDR3 is TGTGCCAGCAGTTTATCTCCCCCTCGGGTCGGGAGGGCCGATGACGAGCAGTACTTC. Complete variable domain (other parts from reference TRBV28 and TRBJ2-7): DVKVTQSSRYLVKRTGEKVFLECVQDMDHENMFWYRQDPGLGLRLIYFSYDVKMKEKGDIPEGYSVSREKKERFSLILESASTNQTSMYLCASSLSPPRVGRADDEQYFGPGTRLTVT.

This clonotype was counted a few times. The rearrangement links TRBV11-2 to TRBJ1-2, with D possibly being TRBD1 (6 bases). CDR3 length equals 18 residues. Per germline, CDR1 SGHAT and CDR2 FQNNGV. The ends were cut back, 2 bases at V and 2 bases at J, with 21 bases in the middle. CDR3 nucleotide sequence: TGTGCCAGCAGCTTACGACCCCGGGACACATTGTCGAACTATGGCTACACCTTC. Translated, it gives CASSLRPRDTLSNYGYTF.

The chain recombines TRBV6-2 or TRBV6-3 with TRBJ2-2; no reliable D call. This CDR3 has 14 residues. CDR1 and CDR2 (germline): MNHEY, SVGEGT. Deletions cut 8 bases from V and 4 bases from J, with 14 bases between. CDR3: CASYWSLSTGELFF. The CDR3 coding sequence is TGTGCCAGCTATTGGAGTCTGAGCACCGGGGAGCTGTTTTTT.

The J gene is TRBJ2-1, the V gene TRBV18, with D unresolved. The V gene lost 3 bases and the J gene lost 8 bases, with 5 bases spanning the gap. The CDR3 runs to 11 residues. The V gene's germline CDR1 is KGHSH and CDR2 LQKENI. The DNA for the CDR3 is TGTGCCAGCTCACCTTTCGATGAGCAGTTCTTC. Amino acid sequence: CASSPFDEQFF.

The genes are TRBV28 and TRBJ2-6; no definite D call. This CDR3 region has 13 residues. From germline, CDR1 is MDHEN and CDR2 SYDVKM. Deletions cut 5 bases from V and 2 bases from J, with 4 bases between. In DNA, the CDR3 is TGTGCCAGCAGTGGTGCTGGGGCCAACGTCCTGACTTTC. It yields the protein CASSGAGANVLTF.